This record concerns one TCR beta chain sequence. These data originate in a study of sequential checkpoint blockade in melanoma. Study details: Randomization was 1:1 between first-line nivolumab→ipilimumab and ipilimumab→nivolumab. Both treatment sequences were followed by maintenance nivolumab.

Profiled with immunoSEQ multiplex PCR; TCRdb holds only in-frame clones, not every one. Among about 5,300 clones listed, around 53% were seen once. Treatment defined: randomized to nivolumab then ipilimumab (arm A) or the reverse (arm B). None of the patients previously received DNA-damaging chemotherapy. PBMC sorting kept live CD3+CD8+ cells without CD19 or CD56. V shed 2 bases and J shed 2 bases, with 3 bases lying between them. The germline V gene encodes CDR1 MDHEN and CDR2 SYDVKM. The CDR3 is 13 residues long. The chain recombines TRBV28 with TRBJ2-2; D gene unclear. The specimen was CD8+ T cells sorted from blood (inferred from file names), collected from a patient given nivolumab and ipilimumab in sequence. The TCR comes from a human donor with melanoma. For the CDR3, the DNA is TGTGCCAGCAGTTTAACTAACACCGGGGAGCTGTTTTTT. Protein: CASSLTNTGELFF.